Following are 2 T cell receptor beta chains from one sample sequenced in a study of blood T cell repertoires in COVID-19. The data were produced by immunoSEQ multiplex PCR, yet TCRdb's version contains in-frame clones alone and is incomplete. The table lists around 110,000 clones, approximately 87% of them singletons. Sequenced input: peripheral blood. The receptors originated from a man aged 30-40 years with acute or convalescent COVID-19.

This clone was counted once. V is TRBV29-1 and J is TRBJ1-1, with D perhaps TRBD1 (5 bases). The CDR3 has 10 amino acids. The germline gives CDR1 SQVTM, CDR2 ANQGSEA. V lost 6 bases, J lost 10 bases, and 12 bases lay in between. CDR3 sequence (DNA): TGCAGCGTCGCGACGGGGGGAGCTTTCTTT. It specifies CSVATGGAFF.

The chain combines TRBV9 with TRBJ1-1; D is unresolved. This CDR3 is 19 amino acids long. The germline gives CDR1 SGDLS, CDR2 YYNGEE. Between the trimmed V and J ends, which lost 0 bases and 4 bases, there was a span of 25 bases. CDR3 region: CASSVGAGSGRFVGTEAFF. In DNA form, the CDR3 reads TGTGCCAGCAGCGTAGGGGCCGGGAGTGGAAGGTTTGTAGGCACTGAAGCTTTCTTT.